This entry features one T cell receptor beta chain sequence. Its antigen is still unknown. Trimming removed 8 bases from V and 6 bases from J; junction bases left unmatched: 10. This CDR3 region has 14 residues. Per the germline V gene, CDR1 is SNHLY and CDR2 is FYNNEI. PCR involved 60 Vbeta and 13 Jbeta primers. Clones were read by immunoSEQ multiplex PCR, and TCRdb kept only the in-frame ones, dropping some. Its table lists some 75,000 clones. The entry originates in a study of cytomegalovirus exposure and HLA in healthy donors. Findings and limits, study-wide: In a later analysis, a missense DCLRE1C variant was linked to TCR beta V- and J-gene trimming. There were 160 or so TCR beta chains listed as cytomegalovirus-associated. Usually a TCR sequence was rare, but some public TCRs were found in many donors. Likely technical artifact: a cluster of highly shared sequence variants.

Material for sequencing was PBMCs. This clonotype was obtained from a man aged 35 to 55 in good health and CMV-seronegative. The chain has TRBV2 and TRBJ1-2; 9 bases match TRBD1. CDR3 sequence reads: CASSTEGQGDGYTF. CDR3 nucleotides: TGTGCCAGCTCAACCGAGGGACAGGGCGATGGCTACACCTTC.